This T cell receptor beta chain was identified in a study of T cell responses to AZD1222 COVID-19 vaccine. Sequenced by immunoSEQ multiplex PCR; TCRdb stores in-frame clones only, minus some. The sample comprises some 140,000 clones, 75% to 95% of which are singletons, and approximately 2.6% rests with the top ten. This CDR3 is built from 13 residues. Germline V gives CDR1 LGHDT, CDR2 YNNKEL (reference sequence). V dropped 4 bases and J dropped 9; count of bases not matched to a gene: 4. The clonotype originates from an adult in good health. This chain links TRBV3-1 (or the pseudogene TRBV3-2) with TRBJ2-1, with TRBD2 matching over 9 bases. The sequences come from peripheral blood, collected on day 0 of AZD1222 vaccination. The CDR3 sequence is CASSRTSAGEQFF. In DNA form, the CDR3 reads TGTGCCAGCAGCCGGACTAGCGCCGGTGAGCAGTTCTTC.